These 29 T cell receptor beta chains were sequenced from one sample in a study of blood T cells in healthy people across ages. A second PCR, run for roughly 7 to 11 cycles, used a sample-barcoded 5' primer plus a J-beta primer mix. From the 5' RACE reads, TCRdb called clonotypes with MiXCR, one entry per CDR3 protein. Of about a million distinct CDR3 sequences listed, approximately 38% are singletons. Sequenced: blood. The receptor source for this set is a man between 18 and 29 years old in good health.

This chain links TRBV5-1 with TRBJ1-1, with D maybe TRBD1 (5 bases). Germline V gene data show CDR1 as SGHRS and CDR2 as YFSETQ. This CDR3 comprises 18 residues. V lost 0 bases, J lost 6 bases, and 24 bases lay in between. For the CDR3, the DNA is TGCGCCAGCAGCTTGGATCGGGGCGGTTATCGAGAGGCGCCTGAAGCTTTCTTT. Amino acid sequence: CASSLDRGGYREAPEAFF.

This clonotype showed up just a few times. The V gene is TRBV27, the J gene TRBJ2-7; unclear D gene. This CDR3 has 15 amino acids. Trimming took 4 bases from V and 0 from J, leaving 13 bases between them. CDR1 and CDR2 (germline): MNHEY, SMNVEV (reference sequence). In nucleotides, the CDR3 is TGTGCCAGCAGTTCATACAGTCGCCTCTCCTACGAGCAGTACTTC. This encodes CASSSYSRLSYEQYF.

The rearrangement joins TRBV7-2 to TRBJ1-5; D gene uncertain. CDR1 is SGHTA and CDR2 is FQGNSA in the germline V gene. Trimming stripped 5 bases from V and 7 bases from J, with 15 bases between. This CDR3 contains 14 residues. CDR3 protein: CASSPGPAKQPQHF. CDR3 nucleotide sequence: TGTGCCAGCAGCCCCGGGCCAGCTAAACAGCCCCAGCATTTT.

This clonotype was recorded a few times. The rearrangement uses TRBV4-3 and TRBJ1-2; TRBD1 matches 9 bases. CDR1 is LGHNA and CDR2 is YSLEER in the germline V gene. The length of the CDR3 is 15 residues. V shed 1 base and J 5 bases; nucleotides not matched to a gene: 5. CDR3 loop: CASSQGIDRGYGYTF. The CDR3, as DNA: TGCGCCAGCAGCCAAGGAATCGACAGGGGGTATGGCTACACCTTC.

CDR3 nucleotide sequence: TGTGCCAGCAGTTTCGCCAGGGCCCAAGAGACCCAGTACTTC. It encodes CASSFARAQETQYF. The gene calls are TRBV12-3 or TRBV12-4 and TRBJ2-5; TRBD1 might be the D (5 bases). The germline V and J ends were trimmed by 3 bases and 1 base, with 9 bases remaining between them. There are 14 residues in the CDR3.

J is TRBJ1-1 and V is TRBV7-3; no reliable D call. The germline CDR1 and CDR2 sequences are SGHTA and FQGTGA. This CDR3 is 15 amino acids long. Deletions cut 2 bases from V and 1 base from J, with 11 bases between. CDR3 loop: CASSLWSLANTEAFF. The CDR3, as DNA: TGTGCCAGCAGCTTATGGTCCCTAGCGAACACTGAAGCTTTCTTT.

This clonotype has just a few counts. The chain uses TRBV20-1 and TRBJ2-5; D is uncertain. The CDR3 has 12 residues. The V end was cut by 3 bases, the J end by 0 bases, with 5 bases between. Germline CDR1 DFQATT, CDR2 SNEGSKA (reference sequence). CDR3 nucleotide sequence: TGCAGTGCTAGTGAATACCAAGAGACCCAGTACTTC. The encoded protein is CSASEYQETQYF.

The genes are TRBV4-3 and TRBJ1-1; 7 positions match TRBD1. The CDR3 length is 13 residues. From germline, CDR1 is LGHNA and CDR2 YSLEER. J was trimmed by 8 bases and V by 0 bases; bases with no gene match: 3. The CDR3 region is CASSQDGQAEAFF. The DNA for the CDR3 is TGCGCCAGCAGCCAAGATGGACAGGCGGAAGCTTTCTTT.

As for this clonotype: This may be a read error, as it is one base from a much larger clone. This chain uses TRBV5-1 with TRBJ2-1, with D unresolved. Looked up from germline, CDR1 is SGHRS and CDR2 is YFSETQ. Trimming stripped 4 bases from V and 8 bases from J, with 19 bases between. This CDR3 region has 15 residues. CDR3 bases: TGCGCCAGCAGCGTGAATGGCCAGGCCGGCGATGAGCAGTTCTTC. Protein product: CASSVNGQAGDEQFF.

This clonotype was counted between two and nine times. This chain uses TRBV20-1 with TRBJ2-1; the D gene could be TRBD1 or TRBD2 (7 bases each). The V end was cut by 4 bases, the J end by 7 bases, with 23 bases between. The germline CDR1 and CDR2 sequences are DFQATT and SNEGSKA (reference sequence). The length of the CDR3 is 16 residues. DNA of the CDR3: TGCAGTGCTAACCTCCCCGACAGGGAGGGGCTGAATGAGCAGTTCTTC. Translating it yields CSANLPDREGLNEQFF.

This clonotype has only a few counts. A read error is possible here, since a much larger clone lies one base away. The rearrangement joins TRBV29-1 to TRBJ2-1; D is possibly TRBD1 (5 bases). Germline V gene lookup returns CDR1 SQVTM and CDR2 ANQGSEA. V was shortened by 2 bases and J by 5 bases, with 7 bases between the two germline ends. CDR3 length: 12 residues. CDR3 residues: CSVEQGNNEQFF. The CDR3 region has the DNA TGCAGCGTTGAACAGGGAAACAATGAGCAGTTCTTC.

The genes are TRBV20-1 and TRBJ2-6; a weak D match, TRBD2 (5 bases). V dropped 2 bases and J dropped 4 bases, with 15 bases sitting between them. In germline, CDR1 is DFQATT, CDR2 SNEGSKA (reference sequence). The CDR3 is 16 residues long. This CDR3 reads CSARYSGFSGANVLTF. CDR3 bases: TGCAGTGCTAGATATTCGGGATTCTCCGGGGCCAACGTCCTGACTTTC.

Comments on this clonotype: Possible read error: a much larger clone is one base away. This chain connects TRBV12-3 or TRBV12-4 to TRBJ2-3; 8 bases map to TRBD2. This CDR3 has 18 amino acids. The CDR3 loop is CASSPELRPGTSTDMQYF. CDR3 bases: TGTGCCAGCAGTCCCGAATTGCGCCCCGGGACTAGTACAGATATGCAGTATTTT.

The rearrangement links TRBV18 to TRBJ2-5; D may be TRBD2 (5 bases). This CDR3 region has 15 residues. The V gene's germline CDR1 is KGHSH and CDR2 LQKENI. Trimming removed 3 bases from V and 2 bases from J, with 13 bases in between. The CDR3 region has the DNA TGTGCCAGCTCACCGGTGCGGGCCTCTCAAGAGACCCAGTACTTC. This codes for CASSPVRASQETQYF.

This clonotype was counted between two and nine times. The CDR3: CASSSYSERNTEAFF. Here the CDR3 DNA reads TGTGCCAGCAGCAGTTACAGCGAAAGGAACACTGAAGCTTTCTTT. The chain uses TRBV13 and TRBJ1-1; D remains ambiguous. This CDR3 has 15 residues. The V gene lost 5 bases and the J gene lost 1 base, with 14 bases spanning the gap. Germline CDR1 is PRHDT and CDR2 is FYEKMQ (reference sequence). Together with reference TRBV13 and TRBJ1-1, the CDR3 gives the full variable domain: AAGVIQSPRHLIKEKRETATLKCYPIPRHDTVYWYQQGPGQDPQFLISFYEKMQSDKGSIPDRFSAQQFSDYHSELNMSSLELGDSALYFCASSSYSERNTEAFFGQGTRLTVV.

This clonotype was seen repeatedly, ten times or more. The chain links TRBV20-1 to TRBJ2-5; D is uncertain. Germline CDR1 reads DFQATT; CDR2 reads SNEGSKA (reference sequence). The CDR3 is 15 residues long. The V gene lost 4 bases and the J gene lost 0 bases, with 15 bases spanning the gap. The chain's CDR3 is CSATGQSTYQETQYF. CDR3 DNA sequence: TGCAGTGCTACCGGCCAATCCACGTACCAAGAGACCCAGTACTTC.

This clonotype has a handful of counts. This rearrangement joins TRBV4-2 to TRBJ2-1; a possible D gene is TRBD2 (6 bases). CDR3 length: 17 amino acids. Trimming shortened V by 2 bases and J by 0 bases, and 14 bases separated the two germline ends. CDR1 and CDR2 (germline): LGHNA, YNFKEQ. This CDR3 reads CASSQQSGLSSYNEQFF. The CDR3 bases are TGTGCCAGCAGCCAACAAAGCGGGTTAAGCTCCTACAATGAGCAGTTCTTC.

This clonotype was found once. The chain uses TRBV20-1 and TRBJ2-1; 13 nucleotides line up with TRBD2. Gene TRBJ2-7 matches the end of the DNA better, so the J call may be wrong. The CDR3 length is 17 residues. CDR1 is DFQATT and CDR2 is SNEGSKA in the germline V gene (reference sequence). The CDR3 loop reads CSARDPTSGGQYNEQYF. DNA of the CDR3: TGCAGTGCTAGAGATCCGACTAGCGGGGGGCAATACAATGAGCAGTACTTC.

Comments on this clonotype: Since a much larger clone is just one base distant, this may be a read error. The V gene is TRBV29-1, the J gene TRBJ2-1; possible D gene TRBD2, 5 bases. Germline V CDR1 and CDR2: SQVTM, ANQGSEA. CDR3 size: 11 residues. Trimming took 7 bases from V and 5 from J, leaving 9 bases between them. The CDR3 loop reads CSGSSNNEQFF. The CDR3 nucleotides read TGCAGCGGTTCTAGCAACAATGAGCAGTTCTTC.

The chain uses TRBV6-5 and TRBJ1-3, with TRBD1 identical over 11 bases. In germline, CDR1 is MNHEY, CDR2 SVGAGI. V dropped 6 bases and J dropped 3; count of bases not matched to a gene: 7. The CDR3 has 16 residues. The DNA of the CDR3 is TGTGCCAGCAGCCCTCCTGGGACAGGGGGTGGAAACACCATATATTTT. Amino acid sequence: CASSPPGTGGGNTIYF.

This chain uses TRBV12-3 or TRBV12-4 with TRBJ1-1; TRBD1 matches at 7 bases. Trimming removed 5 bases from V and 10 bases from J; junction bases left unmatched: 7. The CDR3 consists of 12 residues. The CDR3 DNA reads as TGTGCCAGCAGTCCACAGGGGTCACCAGCTTTCTTT. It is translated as CASSPQGSPAFF.

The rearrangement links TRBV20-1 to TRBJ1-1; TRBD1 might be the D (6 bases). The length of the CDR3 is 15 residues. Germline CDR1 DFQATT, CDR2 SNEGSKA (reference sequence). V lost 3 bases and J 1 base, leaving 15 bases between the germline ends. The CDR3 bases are TGCAGTGCTAGGGGCGGGGGCGGGTGGAACACTGAAGCTTTCTTT. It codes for CSARGGGGWNTEAFF.

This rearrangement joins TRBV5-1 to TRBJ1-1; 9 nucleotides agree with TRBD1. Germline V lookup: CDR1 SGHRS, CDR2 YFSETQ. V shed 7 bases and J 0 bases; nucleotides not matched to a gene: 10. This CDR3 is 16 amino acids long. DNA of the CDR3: TGCGCCAGCGCCGTCCCGGGACAGGGAATGAACACTGAAGCTTTCTTT. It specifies CASAVPGQGMNTEAFF.

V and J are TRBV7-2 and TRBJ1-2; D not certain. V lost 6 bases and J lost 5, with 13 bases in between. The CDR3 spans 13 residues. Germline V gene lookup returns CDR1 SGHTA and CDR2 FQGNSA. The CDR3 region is CASSSGSAYGYTF. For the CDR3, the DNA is TGTGCCAGCAGTTCCGGGTCCGCTTATGGCTACACCTTC.

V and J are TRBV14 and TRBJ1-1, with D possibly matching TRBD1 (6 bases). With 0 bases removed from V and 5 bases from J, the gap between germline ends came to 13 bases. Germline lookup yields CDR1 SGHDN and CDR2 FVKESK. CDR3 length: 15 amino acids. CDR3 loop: CASSQEGQGWTEAFF. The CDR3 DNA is TGTGCCAGCAGCCAAGAAGGTCAGGGGTGGACTGAAGCTTTCTTT. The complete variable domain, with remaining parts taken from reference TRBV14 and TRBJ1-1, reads EAGVTQFPSHSVIEKGQTVTLRCDPISGHDNLYWYRRVMGKEIKFLLHFVKESKQDESGMPNNRFLAERTGGTYSTLKVQPAELEDSGVYFCASSQEGQGWTEAFFGQGTRLTVV.

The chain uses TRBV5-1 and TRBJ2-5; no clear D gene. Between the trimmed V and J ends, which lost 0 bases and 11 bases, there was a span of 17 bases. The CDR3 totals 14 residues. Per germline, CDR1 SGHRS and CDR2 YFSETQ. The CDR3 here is CASSLGQALNEQYF. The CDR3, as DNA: TGCGCCAGCAGCTTGGGGCAGGCCTTAAATGAGCAGTACTTC. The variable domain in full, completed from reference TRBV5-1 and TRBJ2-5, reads KAGVTQTPRYLIKTRGQQVTLSCSPISGHRSVSWYQQTPGQGLQFLFEYFSETQRNKGNFPGRFSGRQFSNSRSEMNVSTLELGDSALYLCASSLGQALNEQYFGPGTRLLVL.

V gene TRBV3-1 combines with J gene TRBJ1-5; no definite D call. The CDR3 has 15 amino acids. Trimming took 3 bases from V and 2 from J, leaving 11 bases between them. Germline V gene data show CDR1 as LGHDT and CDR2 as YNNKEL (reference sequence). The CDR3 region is CASSQNPMGNQPQHF. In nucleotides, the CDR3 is TGTGCCAGCAGCCAGAACCCCATGGGCAATCAGCCCCAGCATTTT. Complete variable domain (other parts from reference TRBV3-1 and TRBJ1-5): DTAVSQTPKYLVTQMGNDKSIKCEQNLGHDTMYWYKQDSKKFLKIMFSYNNKELIINETVPNRFSPKSPDKAHLNLHINSLELGDSAVYFCASSQNPMGNQPQHFGDGTRLSIL.

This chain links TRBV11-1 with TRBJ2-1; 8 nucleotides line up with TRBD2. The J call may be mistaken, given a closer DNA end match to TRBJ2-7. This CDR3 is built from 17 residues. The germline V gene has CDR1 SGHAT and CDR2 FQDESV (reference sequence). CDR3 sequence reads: CASSPMLRTSFYNEQYF. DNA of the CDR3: TGTGCCAGCAGCCCAATGCTGAGGACTAGCTTCTACAATGAGCAGTACTTC.

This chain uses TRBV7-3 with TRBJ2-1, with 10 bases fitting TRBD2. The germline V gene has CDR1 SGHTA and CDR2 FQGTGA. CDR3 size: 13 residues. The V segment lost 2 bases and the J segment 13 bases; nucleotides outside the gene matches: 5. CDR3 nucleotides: TGTGCCAGCAGCTTAGGACTAGCGGAGCCTCAGTTCTTC. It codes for CASSLGLAEPQFF.